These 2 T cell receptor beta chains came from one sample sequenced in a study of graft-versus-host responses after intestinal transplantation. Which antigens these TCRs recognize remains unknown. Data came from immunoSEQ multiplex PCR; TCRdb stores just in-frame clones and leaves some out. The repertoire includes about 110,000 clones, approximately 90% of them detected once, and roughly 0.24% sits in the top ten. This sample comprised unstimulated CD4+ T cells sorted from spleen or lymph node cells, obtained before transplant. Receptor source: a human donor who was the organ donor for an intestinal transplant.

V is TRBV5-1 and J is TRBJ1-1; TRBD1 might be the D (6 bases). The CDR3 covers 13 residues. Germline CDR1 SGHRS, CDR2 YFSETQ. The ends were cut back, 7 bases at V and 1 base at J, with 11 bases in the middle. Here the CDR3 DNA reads TGCGCCAGCGTGCGGGGGCCGAACACTGAAGCTTTCTTT. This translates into CASVRGPNTEAFF.

The CDR3 sequence is CASSGKMNTEAFF. The DNA for the CDR3 is TGTGCCAGCAGTGGTAAGATGAACACTGAAGCTTTCTTT. V and J are TRBV6-5 and TRBJ1-1; no clear D. The CDR3 spans 13 residues. CDR1 is MNHEY, CDR2 SVGAGI, per germline. V was shortened by 5 bases and J by 0 bases, with 7 bases between the two germline ends.